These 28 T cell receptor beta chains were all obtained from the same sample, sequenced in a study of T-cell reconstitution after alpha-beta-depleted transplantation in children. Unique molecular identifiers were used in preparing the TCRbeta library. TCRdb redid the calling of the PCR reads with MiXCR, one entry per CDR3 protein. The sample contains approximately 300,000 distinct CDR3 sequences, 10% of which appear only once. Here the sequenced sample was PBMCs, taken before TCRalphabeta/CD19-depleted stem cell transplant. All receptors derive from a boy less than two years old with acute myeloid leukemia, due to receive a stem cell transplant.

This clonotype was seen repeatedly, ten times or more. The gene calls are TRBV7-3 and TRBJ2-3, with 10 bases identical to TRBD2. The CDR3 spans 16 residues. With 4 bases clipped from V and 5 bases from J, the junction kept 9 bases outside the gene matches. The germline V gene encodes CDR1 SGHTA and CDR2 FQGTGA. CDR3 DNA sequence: TGTGCCAGCAGCTCGGGACTAGCGCGGGAGATAGATACGCAGTATTTT. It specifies CASSSGLAREIDTQYF.

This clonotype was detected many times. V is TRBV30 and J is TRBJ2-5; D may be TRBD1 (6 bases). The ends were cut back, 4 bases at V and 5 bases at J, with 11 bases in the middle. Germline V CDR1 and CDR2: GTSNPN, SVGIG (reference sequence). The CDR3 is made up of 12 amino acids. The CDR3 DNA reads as TGTGCCTGGATGAATCAGGGGGAGACCCAGTACTTC. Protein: CAWMNQGETQYF.

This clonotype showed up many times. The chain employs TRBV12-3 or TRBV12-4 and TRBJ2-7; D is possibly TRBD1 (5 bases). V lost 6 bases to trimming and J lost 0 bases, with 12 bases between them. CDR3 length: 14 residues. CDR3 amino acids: CASSPGQVSYEQYF. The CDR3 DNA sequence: TGTGCCAGCAGCCCCGGACAAGTCTCCTACGAGCAGTACTTC.

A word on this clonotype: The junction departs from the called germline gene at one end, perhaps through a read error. The CDR3 nucleotides read TGTGCCAGCATCCCGAGCGGGAGGGCCTACGAGCCGTACTTC. It is translated as CASIPSGRAYEPYF. The chain employs TRBV28 and TRBJ2-7; TRBD2 aligns across 10 bases. The CDR3 length is 14 residues. CDR1 is MDHEN and CDR2 is SYDVKM in the germline V gene.

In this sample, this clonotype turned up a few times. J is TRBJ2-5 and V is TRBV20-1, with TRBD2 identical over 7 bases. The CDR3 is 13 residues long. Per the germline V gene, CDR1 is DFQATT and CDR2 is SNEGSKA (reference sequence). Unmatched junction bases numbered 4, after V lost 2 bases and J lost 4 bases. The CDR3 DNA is TGCAGTGCTAGAACCGGGAGGAGAGAGACCCAGTACTTC. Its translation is CSARTGRRETQYF.

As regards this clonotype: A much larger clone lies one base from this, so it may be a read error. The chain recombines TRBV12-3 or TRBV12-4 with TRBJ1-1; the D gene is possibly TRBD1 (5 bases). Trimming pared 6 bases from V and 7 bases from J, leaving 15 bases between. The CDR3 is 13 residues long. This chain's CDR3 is CASSSTATDEAFF. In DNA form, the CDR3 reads TGTGCCAGCAGCTCGACAGCGACGGATGAAGCTTTCTTT.

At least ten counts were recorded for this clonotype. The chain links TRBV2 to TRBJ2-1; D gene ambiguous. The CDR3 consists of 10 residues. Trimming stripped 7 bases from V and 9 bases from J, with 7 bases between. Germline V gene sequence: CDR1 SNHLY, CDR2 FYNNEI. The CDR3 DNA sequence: TGTGCCAGCAAGGGATTTGAGCAGTTCTTC. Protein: CASKGFEQFF.

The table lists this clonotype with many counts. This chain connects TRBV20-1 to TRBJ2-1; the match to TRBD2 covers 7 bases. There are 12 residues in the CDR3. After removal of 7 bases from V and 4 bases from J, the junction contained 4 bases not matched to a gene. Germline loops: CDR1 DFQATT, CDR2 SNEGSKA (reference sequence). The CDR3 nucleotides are TGCAGTGTCAGACTAGCTTACAATGAGCAGTTCTTC. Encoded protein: CSVRLAYNEQFF.

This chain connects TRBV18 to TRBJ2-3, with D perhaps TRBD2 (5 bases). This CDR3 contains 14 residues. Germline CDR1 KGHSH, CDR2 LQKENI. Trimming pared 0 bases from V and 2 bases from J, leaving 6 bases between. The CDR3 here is CASSPPEDTDTQYF. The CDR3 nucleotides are TGTGCCAGCTCACCACCGGAGGACACAGATACGCAGTATTTT.

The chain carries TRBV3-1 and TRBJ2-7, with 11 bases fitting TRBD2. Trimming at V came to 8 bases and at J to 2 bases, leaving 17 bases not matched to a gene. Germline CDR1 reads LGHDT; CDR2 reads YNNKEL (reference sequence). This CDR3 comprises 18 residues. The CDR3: CASARSGGAGAGTYEQYF. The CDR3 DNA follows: TGTGCCAGCGCTCGTAGCGGGGGGGCTGGAGCGGGCACCTACGAGCAGTACTTC.

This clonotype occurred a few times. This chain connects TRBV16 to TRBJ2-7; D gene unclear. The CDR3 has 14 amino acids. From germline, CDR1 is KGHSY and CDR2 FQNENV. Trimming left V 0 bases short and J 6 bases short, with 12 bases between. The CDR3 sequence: CASSQSAASGEQYF. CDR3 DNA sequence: TGTGCCAGCAGCCAATCCGCCGCCTCGGGCGAGCAGTACTTC.

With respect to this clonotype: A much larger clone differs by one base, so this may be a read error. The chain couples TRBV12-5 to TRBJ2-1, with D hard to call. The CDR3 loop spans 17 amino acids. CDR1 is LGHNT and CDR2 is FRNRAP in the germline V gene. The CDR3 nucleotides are TGTGCTAGTGGTTTGGTACATGTGAGACTGGTATACAATGAGCAGCTCTTC. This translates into CASGLVHVRLVYNEQLF.

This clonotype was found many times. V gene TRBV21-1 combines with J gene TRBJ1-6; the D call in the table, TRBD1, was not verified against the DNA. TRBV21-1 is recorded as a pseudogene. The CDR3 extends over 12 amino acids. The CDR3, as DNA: TGTGCCAGCAGCAAGGGGGGTCCACCCCTCCACTTT. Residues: CASSKGGPPLHF.

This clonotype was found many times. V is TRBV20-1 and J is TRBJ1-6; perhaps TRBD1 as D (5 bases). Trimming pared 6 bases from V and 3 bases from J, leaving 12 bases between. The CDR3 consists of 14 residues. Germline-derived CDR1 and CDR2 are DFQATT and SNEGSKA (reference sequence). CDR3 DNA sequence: TGCAGTGCCAGCGGGGGTAACTATAATTCACCCCTCCACTTT. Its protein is CSASGGNYNSPLHF.

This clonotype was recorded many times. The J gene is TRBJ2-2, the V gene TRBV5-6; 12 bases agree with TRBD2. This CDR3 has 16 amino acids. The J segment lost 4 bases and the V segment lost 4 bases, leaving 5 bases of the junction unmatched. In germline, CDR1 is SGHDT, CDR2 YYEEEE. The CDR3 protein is CASSLGLAGRTGELFF. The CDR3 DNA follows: TGTGCCAGCAGCCTGGGACTAGCGGGTCGCACCGGGGAGCTGTTTTTT.

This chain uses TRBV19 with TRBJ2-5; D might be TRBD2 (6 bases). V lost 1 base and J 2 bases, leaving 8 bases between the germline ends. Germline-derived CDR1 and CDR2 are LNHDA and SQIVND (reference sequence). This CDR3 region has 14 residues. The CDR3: CASSIGGVQETQYF. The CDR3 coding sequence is TGTGCCAGTAGTATAGGCGGGGTTCAAGAGACCCAGTACTTC.

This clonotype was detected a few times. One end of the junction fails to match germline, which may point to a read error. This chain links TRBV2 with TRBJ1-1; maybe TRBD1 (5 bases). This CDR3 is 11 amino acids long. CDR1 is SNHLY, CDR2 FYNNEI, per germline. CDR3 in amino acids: CASGAGPEPFF. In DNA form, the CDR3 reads TGTGCCAGCGGGGCAGGGCCTGAACCTTTCTTT.

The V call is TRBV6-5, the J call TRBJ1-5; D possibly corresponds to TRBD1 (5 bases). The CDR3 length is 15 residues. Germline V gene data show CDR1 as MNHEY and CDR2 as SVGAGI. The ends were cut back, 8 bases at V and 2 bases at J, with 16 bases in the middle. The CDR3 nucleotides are TGTGCCAGCCGTAGGGGAGAGGGAGGCAATCAGCCCCAGCATTTT. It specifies CASRRGEGGNQPQHF.

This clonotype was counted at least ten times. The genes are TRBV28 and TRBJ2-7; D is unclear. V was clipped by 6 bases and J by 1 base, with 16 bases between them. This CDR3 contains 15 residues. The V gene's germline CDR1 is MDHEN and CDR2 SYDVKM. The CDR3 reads CASSPVGSGSYEQYF. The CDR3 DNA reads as TGTGCCAGCAGCCCCGTCGGGTCTGGGTCCTACGAGCAGTACTTC.

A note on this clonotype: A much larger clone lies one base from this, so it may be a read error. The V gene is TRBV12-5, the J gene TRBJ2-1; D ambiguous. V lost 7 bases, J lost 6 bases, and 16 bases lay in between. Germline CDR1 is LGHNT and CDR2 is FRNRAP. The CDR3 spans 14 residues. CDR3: CASARLGPANEQFF. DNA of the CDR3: TGTGCTAGTGCCCGGCTAGGTCCCGCCAATGAGCAGTTCTTC. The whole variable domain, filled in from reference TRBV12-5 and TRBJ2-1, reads DARVTQTPRHKVTEMGQEVTMRCQPILGHNTVFWYRQTMMQGLELLAYFRNRAPLDDSGMPKDRFSAEMPDATLATLKIQPSEPRDSAVYFCASARLGPANEQFFGPGTRLTVL.

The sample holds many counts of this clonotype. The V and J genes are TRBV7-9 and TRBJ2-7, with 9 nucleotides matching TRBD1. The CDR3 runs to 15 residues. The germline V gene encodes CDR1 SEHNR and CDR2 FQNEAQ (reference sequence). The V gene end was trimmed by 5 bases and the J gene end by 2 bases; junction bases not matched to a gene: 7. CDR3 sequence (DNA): TGTGCCAGCAGCGCCCGGGACAGGGTCCCCTACGAGCAGTACTTC. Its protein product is CASSARDRVPYEQYF.

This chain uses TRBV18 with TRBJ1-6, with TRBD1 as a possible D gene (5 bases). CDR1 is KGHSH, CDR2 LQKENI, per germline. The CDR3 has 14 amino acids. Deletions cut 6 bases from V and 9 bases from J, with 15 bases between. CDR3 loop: CASSYGTWGSPLHF. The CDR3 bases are TGTGCCAGCTCCTACGGGACCTGGGGTTCACCCCTCCACTTT.

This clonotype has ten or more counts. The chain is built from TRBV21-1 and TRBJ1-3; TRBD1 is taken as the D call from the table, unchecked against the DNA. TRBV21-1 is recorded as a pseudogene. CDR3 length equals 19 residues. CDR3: CASSLRDRDGKDSGNTIYF. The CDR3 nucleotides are TGTGCCAGCAGCCTCCGGGACAGGGATGGGAAGGACTCTGGAAACACCATATATTTT.

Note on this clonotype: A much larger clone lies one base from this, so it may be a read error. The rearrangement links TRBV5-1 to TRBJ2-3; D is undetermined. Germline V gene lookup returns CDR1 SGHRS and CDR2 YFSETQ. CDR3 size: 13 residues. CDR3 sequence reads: CASILVKMDTQYF. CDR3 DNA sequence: TGCGCCAGCATCTTGGTTAAGATGGATACGCAGTATTTT.

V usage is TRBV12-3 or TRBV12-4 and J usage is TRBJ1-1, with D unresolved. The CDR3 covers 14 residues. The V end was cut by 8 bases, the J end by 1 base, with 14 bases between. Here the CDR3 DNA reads TGTGCCAGCCGAGGGCCAGTGAGGAACACTGAAGCTTTCTTT. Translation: CASRGPVRNTEAFF.

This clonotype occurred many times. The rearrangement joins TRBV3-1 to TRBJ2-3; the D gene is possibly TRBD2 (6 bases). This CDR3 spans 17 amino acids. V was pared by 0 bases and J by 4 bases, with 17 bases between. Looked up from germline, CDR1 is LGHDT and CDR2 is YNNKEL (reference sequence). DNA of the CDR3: TGTGCCAGCAGCCAAGATCAGGCACTAGCTGGGGCAGATACGCAGTATTTT. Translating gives CASSQDQALAGADTQYF.

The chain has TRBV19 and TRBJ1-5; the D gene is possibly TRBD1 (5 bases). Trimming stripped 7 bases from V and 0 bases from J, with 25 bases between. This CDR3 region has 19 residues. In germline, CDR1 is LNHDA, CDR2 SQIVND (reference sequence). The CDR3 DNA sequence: TGTGCCAGTACAGTCGTGGTTTTGCCGGGACGAAATAGCAATCAGCCCCAGCATTTT. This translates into CASTVVVLPGRNSNQPQHF.

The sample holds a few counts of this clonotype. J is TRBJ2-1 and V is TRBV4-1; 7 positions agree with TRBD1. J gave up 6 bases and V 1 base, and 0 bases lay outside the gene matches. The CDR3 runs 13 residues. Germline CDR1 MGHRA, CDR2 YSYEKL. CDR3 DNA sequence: TGCGCCAGCAGCCAAGGACAGGGCAATGAGCAGTTCTTC. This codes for CASSQGQGNEQFF.